These 10 T cell receptor beta chains were all obtained from the same sample, sequenced in a study of T cell responses to AZD1222 COVID-19 vaccine. This table comes from immunoSEQ multiplex PCR, and its TCRdb copy is limited to in-frame clones, with some not included. The sample carries fewer than 110,000 clones, 85% to 95% recorded once. The sample here was peripheral blood, taken 28 days after the second AZD1222 dose. These TCRs come from an adult who received the AZD1222 COVID-19 vaccine.

The chain couples TRBV5-1 to TRBJ2-5, with 8 nucleotides matching TRBD2. The germline gives CDR1 SGHRS, CDR2 YFSETQ. V trimming: 0 bases; J trimming: 5 bases; junction bases outside the gene matches: 12. The CDR3 is 17 residues long. The CDR3 nucleotides are TGCGCCAGCAGCTTGGGGCTAGCGGGCTCCCAGGGGGAGACCCAGTACTTC. This encodes CASSLGLAGSQGETQYF.

This rearrangement joins TRBV2 to TRBJ1-1, with 7 nucleotides matching TRBD1. Germline V gene lookup returns CDR1 SNHLY and CDR2 FYNNEI. With V trimmed by 6 bases and J by 6 bases, 1 base remained unmatched. The CDR3 extends over 11 amino acids. The CDR3 DNA is TGTGCCAGCAGGACAGGGCCTGAAGCTTTCTTT. Its protein is CASRTGPEAFF.

The rearrangement uses TRBV11-2 and TRBJ1-5, with TRBD1 as a possible D gene (6 bases). Trimming left V 0 bases short and J 9 bases short, with 21 bases between. Germline lookup yields CDR1 SGHAT and CDR2 FQNNGV. The CDR3 length is 17 residues. This CDR3 is CASSLDSQVQGRRPQHF. CDR3 in DNA: TGTGCCAGCAGCTTAGACTCCCAAGTGCAGGGGCGACGGCCCCAGCATTTT. The full variable domain, with the rest looked up from reference TRBV11-2 and TRBJ1-5, is EAGVAQSPRYKIIEKRQSVAFWCNPISGHATLYWYQQILGQGPKLLIQFQNNGVVDDSQLPKDRFSAERLKGVDSTLKIQPAKLEDSAVYLCASSLDSQVQGRRPQHFGDGTRLSIL.

The chain uses TRBV14 and TRBJ2-7, with a tentative D call TRBD2 (5 bases). Trimming left V 4 bases short and J 6 bases short, with 13 bases between. The CDR3 is 13 residues long. From germline, CDR1 is SGHDN and CDR2 FVKESK. The CDR3 here is CASSPTVRGEQYF. The CDR3 nucleotides read TGTGCCAGCAGCCCGACTGTCCGGGGCGAGCAGTACTTC.

The chain recombines TRBV27 with TRBJ1-2; 7 nucleotides line up with TRBD1. Per the germline V gene, CDR1 is MNHEY and CDR2 is SMNVEV (reference sequence). This CDR3 comprises 16 residues. The ends lost 5 bases at V and 1 base at J; junction bases unmatched: 10. The CDR3 nucleotides are TGTGCCAGCAGTGGCTGGGACAGCGGAATTAACTATGGCTACACCTTC. Protein sequence: CASSGWDSGINYGYTF.

The chain uses TRBV11-2 and TRBJ1-3; TRBD1 matches 7 bases. Losses at the gene ends were 5 bases for V and 0 bases for J; bases not matched to a gene: 10. The CDR3 length is 17 residues. The germline gives CDR1 SGHAT, CDR2 FQNNGV. The CDR3 sequence is CASSPWTGPSSGNTIYF. The CDR3 DNA is TGTGCCAGCAGCCCGTGGACAGGCCCAAGCTCTGGAAACACCATATATTTT.

In its sample, this clone was seen once. The V call is TRBV24-1, the J call TRBJ1-2; 9 bases align to TRBD1. Germline values: CDR1 KGHDR, CDR2 SFDVKD. The CDR3 extends over 16 amino acids. The trim removed 2 bases at V and 1 base at J, leaving 4 bases unmatched. The CDR3 loop is CATSDSSDRGNYGYTF. The CDR3 bases are TGTGCCACCAGTGATTCCTCGGACAGGGGTAACTATGGCTACACCTTC.

The V call is TRBV12-3 or TRBV12-4, the J call TRBJ1-2, with TRBD1 identical over 9 bases. The V and J ends lost 6 bases and 7 bases, in that order; junction bases with no gene match: 6. The CDR3 consists of 13 residues. In DNA, the CDR3 is TGTGCCAGCAGACTACAGGGGGCGGTTGGCTACACCTTC. This codes for CASRLQGAVGYTF.

As to this clone: The same CDR3 arises from other DNA sequences in this sample as well. J is TRBJ1-5 and V is TRBV5-4; 7 bases map to TRBD1. The CDR3 has 14 amino acids. V was pared by 2 bases and J by 2 bases, with 1 base of the junction left unmatched. Germline lookup yields CDR1 SGHNT and CDR2 YYREEE (reference sequence). Here the CDR3 reads CASSLDRGNQPQHF. CDR3 coding DNA: TGTGCCAGCAGCTTAGACAGGGGCAATCAGCCCCAGCATTTT.

This sequence joins TRBV2 and TRBJ1-5; unclear D gene. Germline loops: CDR1 SNHLY, CDR2 FYNNEI. Trimming left V 6 bases short and J 7 bases short, with 16 bases between. The CDR3 totals 14 residues. The CDR3 region has the DNA TGTGCCAGCAGCCGGTCCCGTTCGGGACAGCCCCAGCATTTT. Translated: CASSRSRSGQPQHF.